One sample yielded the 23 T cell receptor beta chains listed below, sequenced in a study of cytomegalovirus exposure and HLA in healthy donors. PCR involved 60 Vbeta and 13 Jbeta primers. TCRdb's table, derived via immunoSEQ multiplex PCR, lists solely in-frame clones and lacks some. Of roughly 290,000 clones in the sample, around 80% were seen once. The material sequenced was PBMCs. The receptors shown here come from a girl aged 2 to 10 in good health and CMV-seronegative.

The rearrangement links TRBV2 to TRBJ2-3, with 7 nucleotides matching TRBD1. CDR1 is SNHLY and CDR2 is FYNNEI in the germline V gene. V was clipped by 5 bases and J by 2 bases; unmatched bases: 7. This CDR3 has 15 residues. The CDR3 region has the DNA TGTGCCAGCAGTCGAACAGGGGCCCTCACAGATACGCAGTATTTT. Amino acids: CASSRTGALTDTQYF.

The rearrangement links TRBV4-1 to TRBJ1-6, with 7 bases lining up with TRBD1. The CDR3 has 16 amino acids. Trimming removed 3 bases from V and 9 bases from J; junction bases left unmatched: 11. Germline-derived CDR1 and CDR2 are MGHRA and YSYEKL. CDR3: CASSHKRGQISSPLHF. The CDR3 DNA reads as TGCGCCAGCAGCCATAAAAGGGGACAGATTTCTTCACCCCTCCACTTT.

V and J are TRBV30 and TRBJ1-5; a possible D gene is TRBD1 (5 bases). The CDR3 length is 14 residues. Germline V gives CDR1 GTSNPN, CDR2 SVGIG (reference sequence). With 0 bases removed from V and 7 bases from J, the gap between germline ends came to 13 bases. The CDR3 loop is CAWSVRWGEQPQHF. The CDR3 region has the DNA TGTGCCTGGAGTGTAAGGTGGGGCGAACAGCCCCAGCATTTT.

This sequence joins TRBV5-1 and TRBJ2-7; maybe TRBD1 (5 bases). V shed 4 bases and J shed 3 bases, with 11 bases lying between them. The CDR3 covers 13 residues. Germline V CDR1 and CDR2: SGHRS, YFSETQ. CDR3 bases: TGCGCCAGCAGCCACGGGCAGGGCTACGAGCAGTACTTC. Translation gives CASSHGQGYEQYF.

The CDR3 DNA is TGCAGCGTCTCCGCGGGGCCGCGCTACACCTTC. This codes for CSVSAGPRYTF. The chain links TRBV29-1 to TRBJ1-2; tentatively, D is TRBD1 (5 bases). This CDR3 has 11 amino acids. The ends were cut back, 6 bases at V and 9 bases at J, with 14 bases in the middle. Germline CDR1 is SQVTM and CDR2 is ANQGSEA.

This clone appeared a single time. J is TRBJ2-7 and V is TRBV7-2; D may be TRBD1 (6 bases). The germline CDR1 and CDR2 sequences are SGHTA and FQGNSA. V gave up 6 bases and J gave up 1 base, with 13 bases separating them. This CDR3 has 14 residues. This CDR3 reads CASSSTGTSYEQYF. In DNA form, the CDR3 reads TGTGCCAGCAGTTCAACGGGGACATCCTACGAGCAGTACTTC.

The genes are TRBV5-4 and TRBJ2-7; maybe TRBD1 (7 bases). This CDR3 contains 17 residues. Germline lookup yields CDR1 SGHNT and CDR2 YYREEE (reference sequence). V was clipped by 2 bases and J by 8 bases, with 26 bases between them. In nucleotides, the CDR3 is TGTGCCAGCAGCTTCACTCCGGGGGAGGCCCGACAGGGTCAGCAGTACTTC. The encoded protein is CASSFTPGEARQGQQYF.

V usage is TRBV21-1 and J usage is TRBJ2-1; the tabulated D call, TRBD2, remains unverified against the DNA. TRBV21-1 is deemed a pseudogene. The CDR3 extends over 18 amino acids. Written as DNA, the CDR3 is TGTGCCAGCCCTCCAGGAGTAGCGGGGGGGCAGGTATACAATGAGCAGTTCTTC. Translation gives CASPPGVAGGQVYNEQFF.

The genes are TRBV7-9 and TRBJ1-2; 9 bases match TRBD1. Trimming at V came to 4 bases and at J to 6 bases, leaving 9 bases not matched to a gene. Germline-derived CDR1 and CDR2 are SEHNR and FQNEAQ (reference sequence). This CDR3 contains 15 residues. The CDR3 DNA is TGTGCCAGCAGCTACGGACAGGGGACCTTTCATGGCTACACCTTC. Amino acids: CASSYGQGTFHGYTF. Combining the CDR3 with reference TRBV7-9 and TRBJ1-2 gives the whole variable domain DTGVSQNPRHKITKRGQNVTFRCDPISEHNRLYWYRQTLGQGPEFLTYFQNEAQLEKSRLLSDRFSAERPKGSFSTLEIQRTEQGDSAMYLCASSYGQGTFHGYTFGSGTRLTVV.

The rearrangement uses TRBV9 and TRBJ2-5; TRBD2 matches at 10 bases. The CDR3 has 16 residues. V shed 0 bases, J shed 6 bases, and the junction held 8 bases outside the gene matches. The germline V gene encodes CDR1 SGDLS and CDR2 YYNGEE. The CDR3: CASSVGTSGIGKTQYF. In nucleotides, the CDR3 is TGTGCCAGCAGCGTAGGAACTAGCGGGATAGGAAAGACCCAGTACTTC.

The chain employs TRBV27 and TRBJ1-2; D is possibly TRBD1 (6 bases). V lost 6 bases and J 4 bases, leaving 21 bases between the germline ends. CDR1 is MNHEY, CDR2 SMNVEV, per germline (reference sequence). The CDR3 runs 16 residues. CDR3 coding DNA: TGTGCCAGCAGACCCAATTCAGGGGCAAGAGGCTATGGCTACACCTTC. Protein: CASRPNSGARGYGYTF.

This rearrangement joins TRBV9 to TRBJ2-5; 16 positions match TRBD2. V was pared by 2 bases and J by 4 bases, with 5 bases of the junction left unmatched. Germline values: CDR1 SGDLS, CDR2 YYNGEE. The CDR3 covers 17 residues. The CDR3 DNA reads TGTGCCAGCAGCGTCGGGACTAGCGGGAGGGCCGCAGAGACCCAGTACTTC. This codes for CASSVGTSGRAAETQYF.

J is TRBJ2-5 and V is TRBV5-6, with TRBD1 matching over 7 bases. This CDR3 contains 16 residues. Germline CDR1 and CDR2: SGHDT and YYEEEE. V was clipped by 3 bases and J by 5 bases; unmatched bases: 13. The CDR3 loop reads CASSWTWKGAIETQYF. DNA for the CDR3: TGTGCCAGCAGCTGGACGTGGAAGGGGGCAATCGAGACCCAGTACTTC. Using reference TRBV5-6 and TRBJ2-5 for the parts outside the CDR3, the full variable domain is DAGVTQSPTHLIKTRGQQVTLRCSPKSGHDTVSWYQQALGQGPQFIFQYYEEEERQRGNFPDRFSGHQFPNYSSELNVNALLLGDSALYLCASSWTWKGAIETQYFGPGTRLLVL.

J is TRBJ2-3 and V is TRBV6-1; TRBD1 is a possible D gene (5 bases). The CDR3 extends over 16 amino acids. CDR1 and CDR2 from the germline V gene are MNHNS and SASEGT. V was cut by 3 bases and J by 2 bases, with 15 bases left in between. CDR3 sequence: CASSDGPRAVTDTQYF. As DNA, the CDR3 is TGTGCCAGCAGTGATGGCCCCAGGGCCGTCACAGATACGCAGTATTTT.

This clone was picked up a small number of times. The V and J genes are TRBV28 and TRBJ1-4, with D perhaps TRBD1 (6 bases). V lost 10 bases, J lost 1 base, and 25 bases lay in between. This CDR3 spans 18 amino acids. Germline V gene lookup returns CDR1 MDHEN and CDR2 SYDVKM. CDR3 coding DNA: TGTGCCACCCTAGACCCCAGGGGAGGGTTCAAAACTAATGAAAAACTGTTTTTT. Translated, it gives CATLDPRGGFKTNEKLFF.

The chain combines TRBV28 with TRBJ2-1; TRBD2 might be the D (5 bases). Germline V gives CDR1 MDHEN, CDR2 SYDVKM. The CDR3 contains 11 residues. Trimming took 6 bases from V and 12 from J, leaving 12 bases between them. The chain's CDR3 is CASRSTRVQFF. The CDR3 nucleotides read TGTGCCAGCAGGAGCACTAGGGTGCAGTTCTTC. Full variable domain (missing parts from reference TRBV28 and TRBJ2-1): DVKVTQSSRYLVKRTGEKVFLECVQDMDHENMFWYRQDPGLGLRLIYFSYDVKMKEKGDIPEGYSVSREKKERFSLILESASTNQTSMYLCASRSTRVQFFGPGTRLTVL.

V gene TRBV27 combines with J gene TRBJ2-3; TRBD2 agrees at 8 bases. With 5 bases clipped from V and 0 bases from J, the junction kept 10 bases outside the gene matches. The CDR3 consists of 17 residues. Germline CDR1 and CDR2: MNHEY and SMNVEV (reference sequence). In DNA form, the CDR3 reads TGTGCCAGCAGTCCGGAACTAGCGGATTCTAGCACAGATACGCAGTATTTT. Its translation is CASSPELADSSTDTQYF.

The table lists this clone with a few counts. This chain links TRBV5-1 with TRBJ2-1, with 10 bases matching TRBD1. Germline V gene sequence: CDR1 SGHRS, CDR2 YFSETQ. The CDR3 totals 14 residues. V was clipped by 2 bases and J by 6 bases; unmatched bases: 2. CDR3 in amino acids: CASSFGTGVNEQFF. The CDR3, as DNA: TGCGCCAGCAGCTTTGGGACAGGGGTCAATGAGCAGTTCTTC.

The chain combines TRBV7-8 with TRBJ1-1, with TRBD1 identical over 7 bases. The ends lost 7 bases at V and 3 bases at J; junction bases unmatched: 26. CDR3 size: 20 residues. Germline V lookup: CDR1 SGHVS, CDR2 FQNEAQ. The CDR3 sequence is CASTPTGRLQLLPGDTEAFF. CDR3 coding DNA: TGTGCCAGCACCCCGACAGGGCGACTACAACTTCTTCCGGGGGACACTGAAGCTTTCTTT. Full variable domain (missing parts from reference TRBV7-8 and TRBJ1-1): GAGVSQSPRYKVAKRGQDVALRCDPISGHVSLFWYQQALGQGPEFLTYFQNEAQLDKSGLPSDRFFAERPEGSVSTLKIQRTQQEDSAVYLCASTPTGRLQLLPGDTEAFFGQGTRLTVV.

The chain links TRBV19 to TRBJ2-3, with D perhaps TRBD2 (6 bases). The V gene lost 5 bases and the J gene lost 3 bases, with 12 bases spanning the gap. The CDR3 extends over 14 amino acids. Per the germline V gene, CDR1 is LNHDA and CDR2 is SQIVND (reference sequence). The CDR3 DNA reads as TGTGCCAGTAGTGGGGGGATTGAGACAGATACGCAGTATTTT. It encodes CASSGGIETDTQYF. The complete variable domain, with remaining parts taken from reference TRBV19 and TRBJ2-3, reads DGGITQSPKYLFRKEGQNVTLSCEQNLNHDAMYWYRQDPGQGLRLIYYSQIVNDFQKGDIAEGYSVSREKKESFPLTVTSAQKNPTAFYLCASSGGIETDTQYFGPGTRLTVL.

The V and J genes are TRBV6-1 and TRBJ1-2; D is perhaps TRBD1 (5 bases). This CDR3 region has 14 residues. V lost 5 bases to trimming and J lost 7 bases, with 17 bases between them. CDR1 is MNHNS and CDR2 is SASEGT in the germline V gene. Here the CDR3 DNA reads TGTGCCAGCAGTCGAGCGGGGGAGTCGTTTGGCTACACCTTC. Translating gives CASSRAGESFGYTF.

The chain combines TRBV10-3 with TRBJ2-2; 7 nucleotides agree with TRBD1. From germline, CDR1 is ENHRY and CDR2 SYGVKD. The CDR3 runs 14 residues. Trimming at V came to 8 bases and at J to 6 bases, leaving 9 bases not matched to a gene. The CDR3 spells CAIRDSTNAGELFF. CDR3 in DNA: TGTGCCATCCGGGACAGCACTAACGCCGGGGAGCTGTTTTTT.

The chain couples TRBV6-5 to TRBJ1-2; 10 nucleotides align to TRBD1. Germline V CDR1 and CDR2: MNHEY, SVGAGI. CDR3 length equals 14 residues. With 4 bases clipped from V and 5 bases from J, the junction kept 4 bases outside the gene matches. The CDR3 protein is CASSSSGQGYGYTF. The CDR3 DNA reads TGTGCCAGCAGTTCCTCGGGACAGGGGTATGGCTACACCTTC.